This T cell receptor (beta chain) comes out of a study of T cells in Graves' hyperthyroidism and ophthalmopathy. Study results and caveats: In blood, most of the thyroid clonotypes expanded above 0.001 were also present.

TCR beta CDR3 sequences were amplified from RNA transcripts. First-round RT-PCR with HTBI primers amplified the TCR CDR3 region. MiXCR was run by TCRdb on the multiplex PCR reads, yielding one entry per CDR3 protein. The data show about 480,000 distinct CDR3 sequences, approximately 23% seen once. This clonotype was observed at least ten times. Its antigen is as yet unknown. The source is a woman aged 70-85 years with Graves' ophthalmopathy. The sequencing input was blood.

The CDR3 nucleotides read TGTGCCAGCAGTGAAAGTTGGGCCCAGACGGATACGCAGTATTTT. This encodes CASSESWAQTDTQYF. V gene TRBV2 combines with J gene TRBJ2-3; D ambiguous. CDR3 length equals 15 residues. Germline-derived CDR1 and CDR2 are SNHLY and FYNNEI. Trimming cost V 2 bases and J 6 bases, with 15 bases left between them.